This TCR beta chain is from a study of T cell changes during pregnancy in multiple sclerosis. TCRdb keeps only in-frame clones here, not all; method: immunoSEQ multiplex PCR. Seen here are 65,000 to 75,000 clones, about nine tenths observed once, and the top ten hold more than 1.4%. The sequenced sample was peripheral blood, obtained in the second trimester of pregnancy. The TCR originated in a female donor with multiple sclerosis, enrolled in a pregnancy study.

CDR3 protein: CASSLGLAGDDEQFF. CDR3 sequence (DNA): TGTGCCAGCAGCTTGGGACTAGCGGGAGACGATGAGCAGTTCTTC. V is TRBV5-4 and J is TRBJ2-1, with 12 bases that match TRBD2. The CDR3 is made up of 15 amino acids. The germline CDR1 and CDR2 sequences are SGHNT and YYREEE (reference sequence). Trimming at V came to 0 bases and at J to 8 bases, leaving 3 bases not matched to a gene. The variable domain in full, completed from reference TRBV5-4 and TRBJ2-1, reads ETGVTQSPTHLIKTRGQQVTLRCSSQSGHNTVSWYQQALGQGPQFIFQYYREEENGRGNFPPRFSGLQFPNYSSELNVNALELDDSALYLCASSLGLAGDDEQFFGPGTRLTVL.